A selection of T cell receptor beta chains follows, all from one sample in a study of blood T cells in healthy people across ages. TCRdb independently ran MiXCR on the 5' RACE reads; one entry per CDR3 protein. The table lists 1.4 million or so distinct CDR3 sequences, approximately 42% of them singletons. Sequenced sample: blood. These receptor sequences come from a woman between 18 and 29 years old in good health. The CDR3 runs from the conserved cysteine through the conserved F or W. Each record gives: V gene, CDR3 protein.

V: TRBV9; CDR3: CASSVAASGGYVGNEQFF
V: TRBV12-3/TRBV12-4; CDR3: CASSLGVTYEQYF
V: TRBV7-2; CDR3: CASSRSLFSTDTQYF
V: TRBV3-1; CDR3: CASSQVGTGKAFF
V: TRBV6-2/TRBV6-3; CDR3: CASSYPGGGQPQHF
V: TRBV12-3/TRBV12-4; CDR3: CASTRTGGEETQYF
V: TRBV27; CDR3: CASGQRGPAEYF
V: TRBV7-2; CDR3: CAEEQEPSYEQYF
V: TRBV9; CDR3: CASSVEGLSAEEQFF
V: TRBV12-3/TRBV12-4; CDR3: CASSREVTEAFF
V: TRBV12-3/TRBV12-4; CDR3: CASSPTGRHYEQYF
V: TRBV20-1; CDR3: CSAQSRDRGYEQYF
V: TRBV29-1; CDR3: CSVLHGNYGYTF
V: TRBV7-9; CDR3: CASSLVTSGVDTQYF
V: TRBV7-9; CDR3: CASSFGPTRGLSSYNEQFF
V: TRBV12-3/TRBV12-4; CDR3: CASRSGDSYNEQFF
V: TRBV20-1; CDR3: CSAPGHQTGELFF
V: TRBV20-1; CDR3: CSASGWDYQETQYF
V: TRBV11-2; CDR3: CASSLPQGYGYTF
V: TRBV4-1; CDR3: CASSPRPGQGDGYTF
V: TRBV20-1; CDR3: CSARDLPGGHIYEQYF
V: TRBV27; CDR3: CAGSVAGVKNIQYF
V: TRBV2; CDR3: CATPDTQYF
V: TRBV28; CDR3: CASLSIGLAGGEQYF
V: TRBV7-3; CDR3: CASSFGKTSTDTQYF
V: TRBV6-6; CDR3: CASSRTSGDYEQYF
V: TRBV5-1; CDR3: CASSPDVAFEAFF
V: TRBV7-2; CDR3: CAGSLPLGTVNEQYF
V: TRBV7-9; CDR3: CASSASTGETEAFF
V: TRBV20-1; CDR3: CSAIGQGKDQPQHF
V: TRBV4-1; CDR3: CASSQGKITGELFF
V: TRBV28; CDR3: CASRPMQSSTDTQYF
V: TRBV20-1; CDR3: CSALLAGGPIDTQYF
V: TRBV30; CDR3: CAWSRENEQFF
V: TRBV28; CDR3: CASSPPGTQPQHF
V: TRBV4-2; CDR3: CASNQDGAVEQFF
V: TRBV20-1; CDR3: CSVMGVNENQPQHF
V: TRBV29-1; CDR3: CSVVPQYNERFF
V: TRBV7-9; CDR3: CASSLQLANTKWDTGELFF
V: TRBV6-2/TRBV6-3; CDR3: CASSYGATRGRDYGYTF
V: TRBV7-9; CDR3: CASTQIQDRGYEQYF
V: TRBV2; CDR3: CASSDQSYTF
V: TRBV20-1; CDR3: CSASEDGYGYTF
V: TRBV7-2; CDR3: CASSLARANYGYTF
V: TRBV18; CDR3: CASSPGPHPGNEQFF